These 3 T cell receptor beta chains were all obtained from the same sample, sequenced in a study of blood T cell repertoires in COVID-19. Clones were read by immunoSEQ multiplex PCR, and TCRdb kept only the in-frame ones, dropping some. Among around 320,000 clones listed, around 85% were seen once. Sequencing was done on a sample of peripheral blood. These receptors were taken from a human donor in a cohort sampled during active COVID-19.

The chain joins TRBV29-1 to TRBJ2-7; TRBD2 is a possible D gene (6 bases). The CDR3 extends over 14 amino acids. V gave up 4 bases and J gave up 3 bases, with 16 bases separating them. Germline V gene data show CDR1 as SQVTM and CDR2 as ANQGSEA. The CDR3 DNA follows: TGCAGCGTTGCGGCGGCCCAAGCGGGCTACGAGCAGTACTTC. Protein product: CSVAAAQAGYEQYF.

This clone was picked up a small number of times. This sequence joins TRBV5-6 and TRBJ1-2; TRBD1 might be the D (6 bases). V lost 3 bases to trimming and J lost 4 bases, with 13 bases between them. The CDR3 is 14 residues long. CDR1 is SGHDT, CDR2 YYEEEE, per germline. Here the CDR3 reads CASSSGQRPYGYTF. The DNA for the CDR3 is TGTGCCAGCAGCTCTGGACAGAGACCCTATGGCTACACCTTC.

This rearrangement joins TRBV7-8 to TRBJ2-3, with TRBD2 matching 8 bases. The V segment lost 5 bases and the J segment 9 bases; nucleotides outside the gene matches: 7. CDR1 SGHVS and CDR2 FQNEAQ come from the germline V gene. The CDR3 has 13 amino acids. CDR3 sequence: CASSPTPGGTQYF. The CDR3 DNA sequence: TGTGCCAGCAGCCCGACACCGGGGGGGACGCAGTATTTT.